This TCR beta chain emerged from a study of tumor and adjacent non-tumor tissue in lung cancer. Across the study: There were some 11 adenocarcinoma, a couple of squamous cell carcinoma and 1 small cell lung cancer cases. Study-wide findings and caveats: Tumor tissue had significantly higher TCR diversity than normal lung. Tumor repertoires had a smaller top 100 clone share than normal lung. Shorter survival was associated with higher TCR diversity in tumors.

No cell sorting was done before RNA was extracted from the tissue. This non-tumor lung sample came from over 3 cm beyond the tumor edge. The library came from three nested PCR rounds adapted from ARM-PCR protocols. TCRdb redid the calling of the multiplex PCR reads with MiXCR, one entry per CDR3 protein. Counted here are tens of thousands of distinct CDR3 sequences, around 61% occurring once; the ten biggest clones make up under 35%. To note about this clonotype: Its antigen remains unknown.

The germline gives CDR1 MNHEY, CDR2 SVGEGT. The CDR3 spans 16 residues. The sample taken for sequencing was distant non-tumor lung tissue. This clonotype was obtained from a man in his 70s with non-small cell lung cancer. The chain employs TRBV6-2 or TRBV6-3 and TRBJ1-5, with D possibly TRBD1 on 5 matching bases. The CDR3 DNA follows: TGTGCTAGCTGTTACGCCGGGGGGTCGGGCAATCAGCCCCAGCATTTT. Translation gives CASCYAGGSGNQPQHF.